The sequence of this T cell receptor beta chain was determined in a study of T cells in localized non-small cell lung cancer. Overall study results and limits: There was higher T cell clonality in uninvolved adjacent lung than in tumor, and it was highest there. Only one tumor region was sequenced, so heterogeneity remains possible. There were a median roughly 54 of the top 100 tumor clones appearing in adjacent lung. Blood T cell density predicted longer survival; adjacent-lung clonality, shorter.

Trimming took off 8 bases at V and 0 bases at J, with 14 bases between the two ends. The CDR3 has 15 amino acids. Germline CDR1 is MNHEY and CDR2 is SMNVEV (reference sequence). Some clones are missing from TCRdb's copy, which holds only in-frame ones; the method was immunoSEQ multiplex PCR. This repertoire shows roughly 38,000 clones, roughly 87% found once; its top ten account for around 15%. A note on this clone: Its antigen is as yet unknown.

This rearrangement joins TRBV27 to TRBJ2-1; possibly TRBD2 for D (6 bases). This TCR derives from a male donor at least 60 years old with stage III squamous cell lung carcinoma. Sequencing was performed on peripheral blood, taken before any cancer treatment. CDR3 nucleotides: TGTGCCAGCGGCTCCCGGGACTCCTCCTACAATGAGCAGTTCTTC. This encodes CASGSRDSSYNEQFF.